Each of the 14 T cell receptor beta chains below was sequenced from the same sample in a study of shared clonotypes between healthy human individuals. Using immunoSEQ multiplex PCR, the repertoire was profiled, and TCRdb retains in-frame clones only, with some absent. Here the sample spans 2 million to 2.5 million clones, approximately 96% being singletons. The sample comprised naive CD4+ T cells sorted from blood. Subset of the sample: CD45RA+ positively selected. These receptors originate from a man aged 18 to 30 in good health.

V gene TRBV7-8 combines with J gene TRBJ1-2; no clear D gene. The germline V and J ends were trimmed by 3 bases and 7 bases, with 21 bases remaining between them. This CDR3 contains 16 residues. Germline CDR1 reads SGHVS; CDR2 reads FQNEAQ. This CDR3 reads CASSLRGVEVFAGYTF. In nucleotides, the CDR3 is TGTGCCAGCAGCTTGCGGGGAGTAGAGGTATTTGCTGGCTACACCTTC. The entire variable domain, with the rest obtained from reference TRBV7-8 and TRBJ1-2, is as follows: GAGVSQSPRYKVAKRGQDVALRCDPISGHVSLFWYQQALGQGPEFLTYFQNEAQLDKSGLPSDRFFAERPEGSVSTLKIQRTQQEDSAVYLCASSLRGVEVFAGYTFGSGTRLTVV.

The CDR3 nucleotides read TGTGCCAGCTGTTGGGGTTCGTTCGCCTACGAGCAGTACTTC. Translated: CASCWGSFAYEQYF. The genes are TRBV6-6 and TRBJ2-7; D is uncertain. CDR3 size: 14 residues. The V end was cut by 8 bases, the J end by 2 bases, with 16 bases between. CDR1 is MNHNY and CDR2 is SVGAGI in the germline V gene (reference sequence).

This chain links TRBV28 with TRBJ2-7; maybe TRBD2 (6 bases). The CDR3 sequence is 16 residues long. Per germline, CDR1 MDHEN and CDR2 SYDVKM. V lost 7 bases, J lost 0 bases, and 19 bases lay in between. CDR3 amino acids: CASKRAGTVTSYEQYF. The CDR3 DNA reads as TGTGCCAGCAAGCGAGCCGGGACTGTAACCTCCTACGAGCAGTACTTC.

This clone has only one observation. This specimen includes other DNA sequences encoding the same CDR3. CDR3 residues: CAIRRDINQPQHF. DNA of the CDR3: TGTGCCATCAGGAGGGATATCAATCAGCCCCAGCATTTT. The genes are TRBV10-3 and TRBJ1-5; no clear D gene. V lost 6 bases, J lost 3 bases, and 9 bases lay in between. This CDR3 has 13 residues. The V gene's germline CDR1 is ENHRY and CDR2 SYGVKD.

The genes are TRBV30 and TRBJ1-4; weak D call: TRBD1 (6 bases). V shed 5 bases and J shed 13 bases, with 11 bases lying between them. From germline, CDR1 is GTSNPN and CDR2 SVGIG (reference sequence). The CDR3 sequence is 10 residues long. The CDR3: CAWGTLRLFF. The CDR3 region has the DNA TGTGCCTGGGGGACATTACGACTGTTTTTT. The full variable domain, in which reference TRBV30 and TRBJ1-4 provide the parts outside the CDR3, is SQTIHQWPATLVQPVGSPLSLECTVEGTSNPNLYWYRQAAGRGLQLLFYSVGIGQISSEVPQNLSASRPQDRQFILSSKKLLLSDSGFYLCAWGTLRLFFGSGTQLSVL.

DNA of the CDR3: TGCGCCAGCTGGCATGGGAACACTGAAGCTTTCTTT. Translation gives CASWHGNTEAFF. The chain combines TRBV5-1 with TRBJ1-1; the D is unclear. V was cut by 7 bases and J by 1 base, with 8 bases left in between. Germline V gives CDR1 SGHRS, CDR2 YFSETQ. This CDR3 is built from 12 residues.

The genes are TRBV6-6 and TRBJ1-5; 8 bases line up with TRBD1. The ends lost 5 bases at V and 4 bases at J; junction bases unmatched: 4. The CDR3 is 14 residues long. The germline V gene has CDR1 MNHNY and CDR2 SVGAGI (reference sequence). CDR3 DNA sequence: TGTGCCAGCAGTCCCCGACAGGGGAATCAGCCCCAGCATTTT. This gives the protein CASSPRQGNQPQHF.

The chain employs TRBV28 and TRBJ1-4, with a possible D match to TRBD1 (6 bases). Trimming stripped 6 bases from V and 6 bases from J, with 17 bases between. Germline V gives CDR1 MDHEN, CDR2 SYDVKM. The CDR3 sequence is 15 residues long. The CDR3 DNA reads as TGTGCCAGCAGAGGAACCGGGACAAATTATGAAAAACTGTTTTTT. Translation gives CASRGTGTNYEKLFF.

This clone was picked up a small number of times. The chain combines TRBV9 with TRBJ1-5; perhaps TRBD1 as D (5 bases). Germline CDR1 reads SGDLS; CDR2 reads YYNGEE. The CDR3 sequence is 14 residues long. V was cut by 3 bases and J by 3 bases, with 10 bases left in between. CDR3: CASSAGGFNQPQHF. The CDR3 DNA reads TGTGCCAGCAGCGCTGGGGGATTCAATCAGCCCCAGCATTTT.

This chain uses TRBV7-2 with TRBJ2-3; the D is unclear. CDR1 and CDR2 (germline): SGHTA, FQGNSA. Trimming cost V 3 bases and J 4 bases, with 8 bases left between them. The CDR3 is 13 residues long. The CDR3: CASSLIWADTQYF. In DNA, the CDR3 is TGTGCCAGCAGCTTGATCTGGGCAGATACGCAGTATTTT.

About this clone itself: The sample carries other DNA sequences with the same CDR3. The gene calls are TRBV29-1 and TRBJ2-5; D ambiguous. There are 12 residues in the CDR3. V lost 4 bases and J lost 2, with 8 bases in between. The germline gives CDR1 SQVTM, CDR2 ANQGSEA. The CDR3 region is CSVVQQQETQYF. The CDR3, as DNA: TGCAGCGTTGTTCAACAACAAGAGACCCAGTACTTC.

A note on this clone: Other DNA sequences in this sample translate to the same CDR3. The chain has TRBV11-2 and TRBJ2-5; D gene ambiguous. Trimming shortened V by 0 bases and J by 1 base, and 9 bases separated the two germline ends. The CDR3 is 15 residues long. Germline V lookup: CDR1 SGHAT, CDR2 FQNNGV. The CDR3 loop is CASSLDGLPQETQYF. CDR3 nucleotide sequence: TGTGCCAGCAGCTTAGACGGGTTGCCCCAAGAGACCCAGTACTTC.

V usage is TRBV5-1 and J usage is TRBJ2-7, with D perhaps TRBD1 or TRBD2 (6 bases each). Trimming shortened V by 5 bases and J by 6 bases, and 18 bases separated the two germline ends. Germline values: CDR1 SGHRS, CDR2 YFSETQ. This CDR3 contains 14 residues. The CDR3 loop reads CASSPSLGGGEQYF. The DNA of the CDR3 is TGCGCCAGCAGTCCCTCATTGGGGGGCGGCGAGCAGTACTTC. Drawing the rest from reference TRBV5-1 and TRBJ2-7, the complete variable domain is KAGVTQTPRYLIKTRGQQVTLSCSPISGHRSVSWYQQTPGQGLQFLFEYFSETQRNKGNFPGRFSGRQFSNSRSEMNVSTLELGDSALYLCASSPSLGGGEQYFGPGTRLTVT.

Note on this clone: The sample holds other DNA sequences that translate to the same CDR3. This chain links TRBV18 with TRBJ1-5; a possible D gene is TRBD1 (5 bases). Per germline, CDR1 KGHSH and CDR2 LQKENI. Trimming cost V 2 bases and J 0 bases, with 5 bases left between them. CDR3 size: 14 residues. Written as DNA, the CDR3 is TGTGCCAGCTCACCAGGGACTAGCAATCAGCCCCAGCATTTT. It specifies CASSPGTSNQPQHF.